The TCR beta chain described here comes from a study of blood T cell repertoires in COVID-19. Study background: T cells, B-cell-depleted T cells, or PBMCs provided the cDNA or gDNA that served as material.

Authors' analysis steps: Nucleated cell number was recorded as an estimate derived from reference gene primer amplification. Clones were read by immunoSEQ multiplex PCR, and TCRdb kept only the in-frame ones, dropping some. For V, J and clone size, that table is used; D and trimming come from the DNA. The data contain 300,000 or so clones, about nine tenths of them singletons. This CDR3 is built from 15 residues. V lost 4 bases to trimming and J lost 4 bases; unmatched junction nucleotides: 6. CDR1 is KGHDR, CDR2 SFDVKD, per germline. The specimen sequenced was peripheral blood. This clonotype originated in a woman in her thirties or forties with acute or convalescent COVID-19. The rearrangement links TRBV24-1 to TRBJ2-3; 8 bases are shared with TRBD1. The CDR3 loop is CATSEPQGVADTQYF. In DNA form, the CDR3 reads TGTGCCACCAGTGAGCCACAGGGGGTCGCAGATACGCAGTATTTT.